The 24 T cell receptor beta chains below all came from one sample that was sequenced in a study of blood T cells in healthy people across ages. Using a J-beta primer mix together with a sample-barcoded 5' primer, a second PCR was run for roughly 6 to 12 cycles. One entry per CDR3 protein, called by TCRdb with MiXCR from the 5' RACE reads. The table shows about 1,400,000 distinct CDR3 sequences, with roughly 59% occurring only once. What was sequenced was blood. The source of these receptors is a man in his late teens or twenties in good health.

The V call is TRBV5-6, the J call TRBJ2-1, with TRBD2 matching over 13 bases. The CDR3 is made up of 16 amino acids. V lost 7 bases and J lost 6; bases outside the gene matches: 10. The germline V gene encodes CDR1 SGHDT and CDR2 YYEEEE. This CDR3 reads CASGPATSGRFNEQFF. DNA of the CDR3: TGTGCCAGCGGCCCGGCGACTAGCGGGAGGTTCAATGAGCAGTTCTTC.

The rearrangement uses TRBV28 and TRBJ2-7, with TRBD1 matching over 9 bases. Germline V lookup: CDR1 MDHEN, CDR2 SYDVKM. The ends lost 7 bases at V and 1 base at J; junction bases unmatched: 5. The CDR3 consists of 14 residues. CDR3 DNA: TGTGCCAGCAATCCGGGACAGGGTTCCTACGAGCAGTACTTC. Protein sequence: CASNPGQGSYEQYF.

The chain uses TRBV3-1 and TRBJ2-5; TRBD1 aligns across 10 bases. CDR1 and CDR2 (germline): LGHDT, YNNKEL (reference sequence). Losses at the gene ends were 0 bases for V and 2 bases for J; bases not matched to a gene: 12. CDR3 length equals 19 residues. The CDR3 protein is CASSQDLLGTGASQETQYF. Written as DNA, the CDR3 is TGTGCCAGCAGCCAAGATCTCTTAGGGACAGGGGCCTCACAAGAGACCCAGTACTTC.

This clonotype has only a few counts. The chain combines TRBV28 with TRBJ1-2; a weak D match, TRBD1 (5 bases). Between the trimmed V and J ends, which lost 7 bases and 2 bases, there was a span of 14 bases. The CDR3 is made up of 14 amino acids. The germline gives CDR1 MDHEN, CDR2 SYDVKM. CDR3 loop: CASTLGAENYGYTF. DNA for the CDR3: TGTGCCAGCACCCTAGGGGCAGAGAACTATGGCTACACCTTC.

This chain uses TRBV10-2 with TRBJ2-5, with D possibly matching TRBD1 (6 bases). Between the trimmed V and J ends, which lost 3 bases and 11 bases, there was a span of 19 bases. CDR3 size: 14 residues. Per germline, CDR1 WSHSY and CDR2 SAAADI. CDR3: CASSEWTDVDEQYF. The CDR3 nucleotides are TGCGCCAGCAGTGAATGGACAGACGTCGATGAGCAGTACTTC.

V is TRBV29-1 and J is TRBJ1-2; 9 positions match TRBD1. Looked up from germline, CDR1 is SQVTM and CDR2 is ANQGSEA. J was trimmed by 6 bases and V by 6 bases; bases with no gene match: 8. The CDR3 has 13 residues. The CDR3 sequence is CSVPGQGGNGYTF. In DNA form, the CDR3 reads TGCAGCGTACCGGGACAGGGTGGTAATGGCTACACCTTC.

V gene TRBV6-2 or TRBV6-3 combines with J gene TRBJ1-2; D remains unclear. Between the trimmed V and J ends, which lost 5 bases and 4 bases, there was a span of 2 bases. Germline V gives CDR1 MNHEY, CDR2 SVGEGT. The CDR3 is 10 amino acids. The CDR3 is CASSPYGYTF. CDR3 in DNA: TGTGCCAGCAGTCCCTATGGCTACACCTTC.

This chain uses TRBV7-2 with TRBJ1-6; the D is unclear. From germline, CDR1 is SGHTA and CDR2 FQGNSA. V shed 3 bases and J shed 5 bases, with 11 bases lying between them. The CDR3 extends over 15 amino acids. Here the CDR3 reads CASSLAILDNSPLHF. Here the CDR3 DNA reads TGTGCCAGCAGCTTGGCTATCCTGGATAATTCACCCCTCCACTTT.

The gene calls are TRBV5-1 and TRBJ1-6, with a tentative D call TRBD1 (5 bases). The CDR3 spans 16 residues. V was cut by 2 bases and J by 7 bases, with 16 bases left in between. The germline V gene has CDR1 SGHRS and CDR2 YFSETQ. For the CDR3, the DNA is TGCGCCAGCAGCTTCGCCTCTACGGGGGTGAATTCACCCCTCCACTTT. Residues: CASSFASTGVNSPLHF.

The chain joins TRBV10-3 to TRBJ2-5; no definite D call. The length of the CDR3 is 11 residues. The germline CDR1 and CDR2 sequences are ENHRY and SYGVKD. Trimming stripped 11 bases from V and 5 bases from J, with 12 bases between. The CDR3 loop is CAARDLETQYF. CDR3 sequence (DNA): TGTGCCGCAAGAGACTTGGAGACCCAGTACTTC.

The rearrangement links TRBV11-2 to TRBJ2-4, with D perhaps TRBD2 (6 bases). With the DNA end fitting TRBJ2-7 better, the J assignment may be wrong. Germline V gene sequence: CDR1 SGHAT, CDR2 FQNNGV. CDR3 length equals 15 residues. In nucleotides, the CDR3 is TGTGCCAGCAGCCTCCGGGACTTACCTGCCTACGAGCAGTACTTC. Translated, it gives CASSLRDLPAYEQYF.

The rearrangement joins TRBV5-1 to TRBJ2-4; D is tentatively TRBD1 or TRBD2 (5 bases each). Trimming took 5 bases from V and 6 from J, leaving 15 bases between them. CDR3 length: 14 residues. Per germline, CDR1 SGHRS and CDR2 YFSETQ. The DNA for the CDR3 is TGCGCCAGCAGAGTGGGGGACGAGGGAAACATTCAGTACTTC. Amino acid sequence: CASRVGDEGNIQYF.

The genes are TRBV6-1 and TRBJ2-6; no firm D call. CDR1 is MNHNS, CDR2 SASEGT, per germline. The CDR3 extends over 17 amino acids. Trimming left V 0 bases short and J 1 base short, with 10 bases between. The CDR3 DNA reads as TGTGCCAGCAGTGAAGCGATAGGTCCTTCTGGGGCCAACGTCCTGACTTTC. Encoded protein: CASSEAIGPSGANVLTF.

The genes are TRBV4-3 and TRBJ1-2; no reliable D call. In germline, CDR1 is LGHNA, CDR2 YSLEER. Trimming took 3 bases from V and 3 from J, leaving 11 bases between them. CDR3 size: 14 residues. CDR3 bases: TGCGCCAGCAGCCATGAATCAGGACACTATGGCTACACCTTC. It encodes CASSHESGHYGYTF.

In regard to this clonotype: One end of the junction fails to match germline, which may point to a read error. The genes are TRBV13 and TRBJ2-1; the D gene is possibly TRBD2 (6 bases). The CDR3 contains 15 residues. Germline V lookup: CDR1 PRHDT, CDR2 FYEKMQ (reference sequence). The CDR3 bases are TGTGCCAGCACCTTAGGCGGGATCCTCGTGGATGAGCAGTTCTTC. Residues: CASTLGGILVDEQFF.

A remark on this clonotype: This may be a read error: a much more frequent sequence differs by one nucleotide. The genes are TRBV28 and TRBJ1-1, with 8 bases identical to TRBD1. This CDR3 contains 14 residues. From germline, CDR1 is MDHEN and CDR2 SYDVKM. Trimming at V came to 3 bases and at J to 3 bases, leaving 3 bases not matched to a gene. CDR3 nucleotides: TGTGCCAGCAGTTTGACAGGGGTGGACACTGAAGCTTTCTTT. This codes for CASSLTGVDTEAFF.

The rearrangement uses TRBV7-9 and TRBJ1-1; D remains ambiguous. The V end was cut by 7 bases, the J end by 1 base, with 13 bases between. Germline V CDR1 and CDR2: SEHNR, FQNEAQ (reference sequence). The CDR3 extends over 14 amino acids. CDR3 bases: TGTGCCAGCATGAGGGTGGGTTCGAACACTGAAGCTTTCTTT. Translating gives CASMRVGSNTEAFF.

V is TRBV5-1 and J is TRBJ2-3; D is possibly TRBD1 (6 bases). Looked up from germline, CDR1 is SGHRS and CDR2 is YFSETQ. The CDR3 is made up of 16 amino acids. The V end was cut by 3 bases, the J end by 2 bases, with 16 bases between. DNA for the CDR3: TGCGCCAGCAGCTCACCTTCGACAGGAGACACAGATACGCAGTATTTT. Protein product: CASSSPSTGDTDTQYF.

The chain employs TRBV27 and TRBJ2-7; 7 bases are shared with TRBD2. V lost 3 bases and J lost 0; bases outside the gene matches: 5. Looked up from germline, CDR1 is MNHEY and CDR2 is SMNVEV (reference sequence). The CDR3 loop spans 15 amino acids. DNA of the CDR3: TGTGCCAGCAGTTTTGGGGGAGGGGTCTCCTACGAGCAGTACTTC. This codes for CASSFGGGVSYEQYF.

V usage is TRBV25-1 and J usage is TRBJ2-4; 11 bases line up with TRBD2. The DNA matches TRBJ2-7 better at its end, which makes the J call doubtful. The CDR3 is made up of 17 amino acids. Germline V gives CDR1 MGHDK, CDR2 SYGVNS. This CDR3 reads CASSDPGTSGRSYEQYF. CDR3 sequence (DNA): TGTGCCAGCAGTGACCCGGGTACTAGCGGGAGAAGTTACGAGCAGTACTTC.

J is TRBJ2-4 and V is TRBV27; TRBD1 agrees at 10 bases. Germline V lookup: CDR1 MNHEY, CDR2 SMNVEV (reference sequence). Germline trimming cut 6 bases from V and 8 bases from J; bases unmatched to any gene: 4. This CDR3 is built from 13 residues. CDR3 sequence (DNA): TGTGCCAGCAGCGGGGACAGGGGTCACATTCAGTACTTC. Amino acid sequence: CASSGDRGHIQYF.

The chain combines TRBV12-3 or TRBV12-4 with TRBJ1-1; D gene unclear. This CDR3 has 14 amino acids. V gave up 6 bases and J gave up 1 base, with 12 bases separating them. The CDR3 is CASSHSLANTEAFF. CDR3 DNA sequence: TGTGCCAGCAGCCACTCTCTGGCGAACACTGAAGCTTTCTTT.

V and J are TRBV25-1 and TRBJ1-1; TRBD1 agrees at 7 bases. The length of the CDR3 is 14 residues. CDR1 is MGHDK and CDR2 is SYGVNS in the germline V gene. V lost 3 bases and J lost 3; bases outside the gene matches: 4. CDR3 residues: CASSDRQGDTEAFF. The DNA of the CDR3 is TGTGCCAGCAGTGACCGACAGGGAGACACTGAAGCTTTCTTT.

The DNA for the CDR3 is TGCAGTGCTAGGCGCCGCGGGGGGGGGAACAATGAGCAGTTCTTC. This codes for CSARRRGGGNNEQFF. The chain uses TRBV20-1 and TRBJ2-1, with 9 positions matching TRBD2. The CDR3 loop spans 15 amino acids. V lost 3 bases to trimming and J lost 5 bases; unmatched junction nucleotides: 8. From germline, CDR1 is DFQATT and CDR2 SNEGSKA (reference sequence).